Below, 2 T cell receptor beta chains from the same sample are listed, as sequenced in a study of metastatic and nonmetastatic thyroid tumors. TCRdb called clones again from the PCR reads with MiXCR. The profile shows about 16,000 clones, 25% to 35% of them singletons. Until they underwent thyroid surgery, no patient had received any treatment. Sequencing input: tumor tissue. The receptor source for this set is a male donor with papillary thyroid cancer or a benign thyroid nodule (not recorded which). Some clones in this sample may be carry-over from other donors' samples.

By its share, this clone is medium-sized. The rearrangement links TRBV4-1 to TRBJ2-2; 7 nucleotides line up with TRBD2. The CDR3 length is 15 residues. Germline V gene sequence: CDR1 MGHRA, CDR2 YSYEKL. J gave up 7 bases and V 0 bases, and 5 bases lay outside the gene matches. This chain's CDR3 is CASSQEGTSDGELFF. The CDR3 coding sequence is TGCGCCAGCAGCCAAGAGGGAACTAGCGACGGGGAGCTGTTTTTT.

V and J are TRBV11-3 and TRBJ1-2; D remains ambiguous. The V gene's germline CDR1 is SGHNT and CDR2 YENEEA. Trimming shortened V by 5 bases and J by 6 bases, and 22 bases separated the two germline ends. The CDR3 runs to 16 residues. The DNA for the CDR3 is TGTGCCAGCAGCCGGTCCTTGGGCCTCGGTGGTGATGGCTACACCTTC. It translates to CASSRSLGLGGDGYTF.